This T cell receptor (beta chain) was sequenced for a study of blood T cells in healthy people across ages. The germline gives CDR1 MNHEY, CDR2 SVGAGI. There are 16 residues in the CDR3. Through a sample-barcoded 5' primer and a J-beta primer mix, a second PCR was run for roughly 6 to 11 cycles. TCRdb fed the 5' RACE reads into MiXCR, producing one record per CDR3 protein. The sample yields 1.2 million to 1.5 million distinct CDR3 sequences, about 43% seen once. Study-level results: Per million T cells, TCR beta diversity dropped roughly linearly as age increased. It was the long-lived donors that had more naive CD4+ cells and higher diversity than aged donors.

Note on this clonotype: Its antigen is not identified.

Sequenced: blood. V gene TRBV6-5 combines with J gene TRBJ1-1, with 9 bases matching TRBD1. The source of this sequence is a woman aged 18-29 years in good health. The CDR3 coding sequence is TGTCGTGACCGTGACAGGGGGTGTTGGGGCCCGTTTGACGCTTTCTTT. Translating it yields CRDRDRGCWGPFDAFF.